A single sample gave rise to the 22 T cell receptor beta chains below, sequenced in a study of cytomegalovirus exposure and HLA in healthy donors. Data came from immunoSEQ multiplex PCR; TCRdb stores just in-frame clones and leaves some out. This table has about 220,000 clones, around 88% appearing once. The sample was PBMCs. All receptors derive from a woman between 18 and 29 years old in good health and CMV-seronegative.

The CDR3 DNA follows: TGTGCCAGCACCCTACTAGCTTCGGCCTACGAGCAGTACTTC. This sequence encodes CASTLLASAYEQYF. The chain is built from TRBV6-1 and TRBJ2-7, with a weak D call TRBD2 (6 bases). The CDR3 is 14 residues long. Trimming left V 7 bases short and J 2 bases short, with 15 bases between. Germline V lookup: CDR1 MNHNS, CDR2 SASEGT.

The V gene is TRBV4-2, the J gene TRBJ2-7; D possibly corresponds to TRBD1 (5 bases). The germline gives CDR1 LGHNA, CDR2 YNFKEQ. Trimming stripped 0 bases from V and 5 bases from J, with 14 bases between. This CDR3 is 15 amino acids long. The chain's CDR3 is CASSQDQLGRDEQYF. CDR3 in DNA: TGTGCCAGCAGCCAAGATCAACTGGGGCGCGACGAGCAGTACTTC.

The rearrangement joins TRBV4-2 to TRBJ1-3; maybe TRBD1 (5 bases). The germline V gene encodes CDR1 LGHNA and CDR2 YNFKEQ. The CDR3 spans 17 residues. The V end was cut by 2 bases, the J end by 2 bases, with 16 bases between. CDR3 loop: CASSQPSGEEAGNTIYF. The CDR3 DNA reads TGTGCCAGCAGCCAACCGTCGGGGGAAGAAGCTGGAAACACCATATATTTT.

V gene TRBV4-3 combines with J gene TRBJ1-1; D unresolved. The CDR3 loop spans 18 amino acids. Germline CDR1 reads LGHNA; CDR2 reads YSLEER. Trimming cost V 0 bases and J 3 bases, with 20 bases left between them. Here the CDR3 DNA reads TGCGCCAGCAGCCAAGATGGCTCGCGGAGTAGAGGAGACACTGAAGCTTTCTTT. Amino acids: CASSQDGSRSRGDTEAFF.

The genes are TRBV14 and TRBJ1-2, with 9 bases aligning to TRBD1. From germline, CDR1 is SGHDN and CDR2 FVKESK. The CDR3 consists of 15 residues. V dropped 4 bases and J dropped 5; count of bases not matched to a gene: 8. The chain's CDR3 is CASSPRDRAYYGYTF. CDR3 nucleotides: TGTGCCAGCAGCCCCAGGGACAGGGCATATTATGGCTACACCTTC.

The rearrangement uses TRBV15 and TRBJ2-7; 10 bases map to TRBD2. V was pared by 6 bases and J by 4 bases, with 9 bases of the junction left unmatched. CDR3 length: 15 residues. In germline, CDR1 is LNHNV, CDR2 YYDKDF (reference sequence). The CDR3 DNA reads as TGTGCCACCAGAAAGGGCCTAGCGGGAGAATACGAGCAGTACTTC. Translated, it gives CATRKGLAGEYEQYF.

This sequence joins TRBV27 and TRBJ2-7, with TRBD2 as a possible D gene (6 bases). The ends were cut back, 0 bases at V and 9 bases at J, with 15 bases in the middle. The CDR3 length is 14 residues. CDR1 is MNHEY and CDR2 is SMNVEV in the germline V gene (reference sequence). CDR3 region: CASSLSSGEWGQYF. The CDR3 DNA sequence: TGTGCCAGCAGTTTATCCTCGGGAGAGTGGGGGCAGTACTTC.

Concerning this clone itself: One junction end disagrees with the germline gene, perhaps due to a read error. The J gene is TRBJ2-5, the V gene TRBV7-7, with 10 bases lining up with TRBD1. The CDR3 has 15 amino acids. CDR1 and CDR2 from the germline V gene are SSHAT and FNYEAQ (reference sequence). CDR3 residues: CASSFTGTGDETQYF. The CDR3 bases are TGTGCTAGCAGCTTCACCGGGACAGGGGATGAGACCCAGTACTTC.

The chain joins TRBV19 to TRBJ2-3; D perhaps matches TRBD2 (6 bases). Germline V gene data show CDR1 as LNHDA and CDR2 as SQIVND (reference sequence). This CDR3 region has 14 residues. V shed 4 bases and J shed 5 bases, with 13 bases lying between them. CDR3 nucleotides: TGTGCCAGTAGTACGGGAGTTCAGGGAGATACGCAGTATTTT. It yields the protein CASSTGVQGDTQYF. The complete variable domain, with remaining parts taken from reference TRBV19 and TRBJ2-3, reads DGGITQSPKYLFRKEGQNVTLSCEQNLNHDAMYWYRQDPGQGLRLIYYSQIVNDFQKGDIAEGYSVSREKKESFPLTVTSAQKNPTAFYLCASSTGVQGDTQYFGPGTRLTVL.

This chain uses TRBV6-1 with TRBJ1-1; D is possibly TRBD1 (5 bases). Germline V gives CDR1 MNHNS, CDR2 SASEGT. Trimming pared 7 bases from V and 10 bases from J, leaving 16 bases between. The length of the CDR3 is 12 residues. CDR3 residues: CASTRASQGAFF. In DNA, the CDR3 is TGTGCCAGCACCAGGGCCAGCCAGGGAGCTTTCTTT.

The chain has TRBV2 and TRBJ1-1; D perhaps matches TRBD1 (6 bases). Germline CDR1 is SNHLY and CDR2 is FYNNEI. V lost 6 bases, J lost 6 bases, and 20 bases lay in between. The CDR3 is 15 residues long. The CDR3 DNA is TGTGCCAGCAGATCCCGGGACACCCCCTTTTCTGAAGCTTTCTTT. This codes for CASRSRDTPFSEAFF.

Points on this clone: Its ends do not fully match the called genes, so a read error is possible. The CDR3 DNA reads as TGTGCTAGCAGCTTAGTAGAGGGAGTTGGTGAGCAGTTCTTC. Its protein is CASSLVEGVGEQFF. The V gene is TRBV7-7, the J gene TRBJ2-1; a weak D match, TRBD2 (5 bases). The length of the CDR3 is 14 residues. The germline V gene encodes CDR1 SSHAT and CDR2 FNYEAQ (reference sequence).

The chain combines TRBV27 with TRBJ1-1, with unresolved D. CDR1 is MNHEY and CDR2 is SMNVEV in the germline V gene (reference sequence). The length of the CDR3 is 14 residues. Trimming took 0 bases from V and 0 from J, leaving 5 bases between them. The CDR3 sequence: CASSLSSVNTEAFF. Here the CDR3 DNA reads TGTGCCAGCAGTTTATCCAGTGTGAACACTGAAGCTTTCTTT.

The J gene is TRBJ2-3, the V gene TRBV27; 12 bases are shared with TRBD2. Germline lookup yields CDR1 MNHEY and CDR2 SMNVEV (reference sequence). This CDR3 comprises 15 residues. Trimming took 7 bases from V and 3 from J; bases not matched to a gene: 5. CDR3 sequence reads: CASTSGLAGTDTQYF. The CDR3 region has the DNA TGTGCCAGCACTTCCGGACTAGCGGGAACAGATACGCAGTATTTT.

This sequence joins TRBV4-2 and TRBJ1-1; TRBD1 matches 7 bases. V gave up 3 bases and J gave up 3 bases; unmatched junction bases: 7. Germline V gives CDR1 LGHNA, CDR2 YNFKEQ. This CDR3 region has 15 residues. CDR3 bases: TGTGCCAGCAGCCAGGAGAGAACAGGGGACACTGAAGCTTTCTTT. This sequence encodes CASSQERTGDTEAFF.

The rearrangement joins TRBV30 to TRBJ2-7; TRBD2 agrees at 10 bases. After removal of 8 bases from V and 2 bases from J, the junction contained 3 bases not matched to a gene. This CDR3 is 12 amino acids long. Germline values: CDR1 GTSNPN, CDR2 SVGIG (reference sequence). CDR3 in DNA: TGTGCCACCAGCGGGAGGGCCTACGAGCAGTACTTC. Protein product: CATSGRAYEQYF.

This clone was observed once. This chain joins TRBV28 and TRBJ2-7, with D perhaps TRBD1 (6 bases). Looked up from germline, CDR1 is MDHEN and CDR2 is SYDVKM. This CDR3 has 18 amino acids. V lost 6 bases and J lost 4, with 28 bases in between. CDR3 amino acids: CASSPLLGHSVSSYEQYF. The CDR3 DNA reads TGTGCCAGCAGCCCCTTACTGGGACATTCCGTCTCCTCTTACGAGCAGTACTTC.

This chain links TRBV6-5 with TRBJ2-7; D perhaps matches TRBD2 (6 bases). Germline V gene data show CDR1 as MNHEY and CDR2 as SVGAGI. V lost 8 bases to trimming and J lost 2 bases, with 16 bases between them. The CDR3 has 14 amino acids. CDR3 sequence reads: CASSIVSGAYEQYF. The CDR3 nucleotides are TGTGCCAGCTCGATTGTCTCGGGGGCCTACGAGCAGTACTTC.

The chain combines TRBV4-1 with TRBJ2-1; D is uncertain. V shed 4 bases and J shed 4 bases, with 14 bases lying between them. Germline V gives CDR1 MGHRA, CDR2 YSYEKL. The CDR3 covers 15 residues. The CDR3 DNA follows: TGCGCCAGCAGCCTTAGATACCCTGAATACAATGAGCAGTTCTTC. The encoded protein is CASSLRYPEYNEQFF.

The chain couples TRBV7-8 to TRBJ2-2, with D possibly matching TRBD2 (6 bases). Trimming shortened V by 5 bases and J by 4 bases, and 11 bases separated the two germline ends. CDR1 SGHVS and CDR2 FQNEAQ come from the germline V gene. The CDR3 covers 14 residues. The CDR3 DNA reads TGTGCCAGCAGCACGGGACTCGGCACCGGGGAGCTGTTTTTT. It is translated as CASSTGLGTGELFF.

This clone was found once. The rearrangement uses TRBV18 and TRBJ2-7; a possible D gene is TRBD2 (5 bases). Germline V gene data show CDR1 as KGHSH and CDR2 as LQKENI. The CDR3 has 14 residues. Trimming removed 2 bases from V and 5 bases from J, with 13 bases in between. This CDR3 reads CASSPARAQNEQYF. Written as DNA, the CDR3 is TGTGCCAGCTCACCAGCGCGGGCTCAGAACGAGCAGTACTTC.

This chain links TRBV6-6 with TRBJ2-7; 9 bases are a match to TRBD1. V lost 5 bases and J lost 3; bases outside the gene matches: 8. The germline V gene encodes CDR1 MNHNY and CDR2 SVGAGI (reference sequence). The CDR3 sequence is 15 residues long. This CDR3 is CASSDRDRDHYEQYF. The DNA for the CDR3 is TGTGCCAGCAGTGACCGGGACAGGGACCACTACGAGCAGTACTTC.